The text below deals with one T cell receptor (beta chain). Antigen specificity is unknown. The entry originates in a study of Ad26.COV2.S vaccination and SARS-CoV-2 variants. Study background: A COV1001 Ad26.COV2.S trial-arm participant provided the sample. Intramuscularly, Ad26.COV2.S was given either once or twice, 56 days apart. Study results and limitations: Spike-specific TCR breadth was greater after Ad26.COV2.S than placebo.

This sample's treatment: over 15 received Ad26.COV2.S at low or high dose, single or two shots; about 5 received placebo; per-sample allocation not given. Day 63 after the first injection of vaccine or placebo was the sampling time. Aged 18-55 years, donor was enrolled in Boston in 2020. V lost 3 bases and J lost 10; bases outside the gene matches: 6. The CDR3 is made up of 15 amino acids. Germline V lookup: CDR1 MNHNS, CDR2 SASEGT. Generated by immunoSEQ multiplex PCR, the TCRdb table keeps only in-frame clones and is missing some. The data show around 340,000 clones, about 87% seen once. The sample consisted of peripheral blood, taken in a trial of Ad26.COV2.S vaccine versus placebo. The sequence was obtained from a person between 18 and 60 years old who received the Ad26.COV2.S COVID-19 vaccine or a placebo. The rearrangement joins TRBV6-1 to TRBJ1-6, with 10 positions matching TRBD1. CDR3 sequence (DNA): TGTGCCAGCAGTGACGTGAGGACAGGGGGATCACCCCTCCACTTT. Protein: CASSDVRTGGSPLHF.